This TCR beta chain was recorded in a study of T cell changes during pregnancy in multiple sclerosis. Libraries were prepared by immunoSEQ multiplex PCR; TCRdb keeps only in-frame clonotypes and omits some of them. The table lists fewer than 45,000 clones, around 91% of them singletons. There are 12 residues in the CDR3. Between the trimmed V and J ends, which lost 5 bases and 6 bases, there was a span of 11 bases. The V gene's germline CDR1 is WSHSY and CDR2 SAAADI. This clonotype was obtained from a female donor with multiple sclerosis, enrolled in a pregnancy study. The V call is TRBV10-2, the J call TRBJ2-7, with D uncertain. Sequencing used CD8+ T cells from peripheral blood mononuclear cells, obtained in the first trimester of pregnancy. CDR3 DNA sequence: TGCGCCAGCAGTTACGGCTCGGGCGAGCAGTACTTC. It yields the protein CASSYGSGEQYF.